The entry below describes one T cell receptor beta chain. Original data processing: For nucleated cells, counts were estimated from reference gene primer amplification. The table came from immunoSEQ multiplex PCR; TCRdb's copy has only in-frame clones and leaves some out. That table supplies the V and J calls and clone size; D and trimming were determined from the DNA. Found here are 100,000 to 150,000 clones, under 85% of them singletons; the top ten hold about a tenth. The data originate from a study of blood T cell repertoires in COVID-19. CDR3 length equals 14 residues. Germline values: CDR1 MNHEY, CDR2 SVGAGI. V shed 8 bases and J 4 bases; nucleotides not matched to a gene: 8.

The source material was peripheral blood. This receptor was taken from a man aged 40-49 years with active or convalescent COVID-19. The chain recombines TRBV6-5 with TRBJ1-1; 9 bases map to TRBD1. The CDR3 spells CASGQQGAGTEAFF. As DNA, the CDR3 is TGTGCCAGCGGGCAACAGGGGGCAGGCACTGAAGCTTTCTTT.